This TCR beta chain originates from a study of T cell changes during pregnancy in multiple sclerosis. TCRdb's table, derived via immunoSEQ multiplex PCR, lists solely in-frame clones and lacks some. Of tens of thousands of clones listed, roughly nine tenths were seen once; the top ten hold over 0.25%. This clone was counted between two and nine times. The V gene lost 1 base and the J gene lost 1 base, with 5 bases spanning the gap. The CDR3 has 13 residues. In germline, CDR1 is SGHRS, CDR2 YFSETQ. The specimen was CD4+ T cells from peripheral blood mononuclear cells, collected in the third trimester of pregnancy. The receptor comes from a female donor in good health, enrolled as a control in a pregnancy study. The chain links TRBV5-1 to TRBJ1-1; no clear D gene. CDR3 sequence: CASSLTANTEAFF. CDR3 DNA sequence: TGCGCCAGCAGCTTGACAGCGAACACTGAAGCTTTCTTT.